These 6 T cell receptor beta chains share one sample of origin, sequenced in a study of blood T cell repertoires in COVID-19. The protocol was immunoSEQ multiplex PCR, while the TCRdb copy is restricted to in-frame clones and leaves out a portion. The sample includes about 260,000 clones, 80% to 90% of them seen just once. Sequencing input: PBMCs or T cells enriched from blood (not recorded which). The receptors shown here come from a woman aged 18-29 years who had recovered from COVID-19.

The chain couples TRBV5-4 to TRBJ2-5; possible D gene TRBD2, 6 bases. CDR1 and CDR2 from the germline V gene are SGHNT and YYREEE (reference sequence). CDR3 length: 15 amino acids. The germline V and J ends were trimmed by 0 bases and 0 bases, with 9 bases remaining between them. The DNA of the CDR3 is TGTGCCAGCAGCTTGGGGACTACAAACCAAGAGACCCAGTACTTC. This encodes CASSLGTTNQETQYF. The full variable domain, rest sourced from reference TRBV5-4 and TRBJ2-5, is ETGVTQSPTHLIKTRGQQVTLRCSSQSGHNTVSWYQQALGQGPQFIFQYYREEENGRGNFPPRFSGLQFPNYSSELNVNALELDDSALYLCASSLGTTNQETQYFGPGTRLLVL.

The chain is built from TRBV5-4 and TRBJ1-2, with D perhaps TRBD1 (6 bases). The V end was cut by 0 bases, the J end by 2 bases, with 14 bases between. This CDR3 spans 16 amino acids. Germline V CDR1 and CDR2: SGHNT, YYREEE (reference sequence). CDR3 bases: TGTGCCAGCAGCTTGGCCGGGGGGGGCGGGAACTATGGCTACACCTTC. Its protein product is CASSLAGGGGNYGYTF. The variable domain in full, with the rest retrieved from reference TRBV5-4 and TRBJ1-2, is ETGVTQSPTHLIKTRGQQVTLRCSSQSGHNTVSWYQQALGQGPQFIFQYYREEENGRGNFPPRFSGLQFPNYSSELNVNALELDDSALYLCASSLAGGGGNYGYTFGSGTRLTVV.

This chain uses TRBV27 with TRBJ1-3, with D uncertain. Germline V CDR1 and CDR2: MNHEY, SMNVEV (reference sequence). CDR3 size: 14 residues. The V gene lost 3 bases and the J gene lost 2 bases, with 8 bases spanning the gap. The CDR3 is CASSFSGPGNTIYF. CDR3 bases: TGTGCCAGCAGTTTTTCAGGCCCTGGAAACACCATATATTTT.

The chain couples TRBV18 to TRBJ1-2; TRBD1 matches 10 bases. The CDR3 spans 15 residues. V was pared by 3 bases and J by 7 bases, with 8 bases of the junction left unmatched. Germline CDR1 is KGHSH and CDR2 is LQKENI. CDR3 DNA sequence: TGTGCCAGCTCACCTGCCGGGACAGGGGTCCTTGGCTACACCTTC. Translation gives CASSPAGTGVLGYTF.

This chain uses TRBV5-1 with TRBJ2-6; D unresolved. Deletions cut 2 bases from V and 2 bases from J, with 2 bases between. The CDR3 loop spans 13 amino acids. Germline values: CDR1 SGHRS, CDR2 YFSETQ. The CDR3 loop is CASSFTGANVLTF. The DNA for the CDR3 is TGCGCCAGCAGCTTCACTGGGGCCAACGTCCTGACTTTC.

J is TRBJ1-6 and V is TRBV11-2; D call uncertain. Trimming took off 5 bases at V and 10 bases at J, with 15 bases between the two ends. Germline V lookup: CDR1 SGHAT, CDR2 FQNNGV. The length of the CDR3 is 14 residues. CDR3 DNA: TGTGCCAGCAGCCGCGAGGGCTCCAAGTCACCCCTCCACTTT. Translation gives CASSREGSKSPLHF.